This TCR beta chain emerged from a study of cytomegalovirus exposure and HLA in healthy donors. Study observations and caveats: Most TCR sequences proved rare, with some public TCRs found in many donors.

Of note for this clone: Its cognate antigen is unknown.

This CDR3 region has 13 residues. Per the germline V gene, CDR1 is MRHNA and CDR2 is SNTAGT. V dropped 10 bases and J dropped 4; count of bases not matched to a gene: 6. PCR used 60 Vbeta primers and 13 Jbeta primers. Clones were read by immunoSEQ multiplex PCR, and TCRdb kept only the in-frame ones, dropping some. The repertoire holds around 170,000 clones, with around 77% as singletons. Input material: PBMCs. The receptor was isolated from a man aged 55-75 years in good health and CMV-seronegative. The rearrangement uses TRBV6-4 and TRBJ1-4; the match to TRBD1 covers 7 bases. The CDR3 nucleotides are TGTGCCACTGGGACAGCGTTTAATGAAAAACTGTTTTTT. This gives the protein CATGTAFNEKLFF.